Listed below are T cell receptor beta chains from one sample, sequenced in a study of beta chain features in type 1 diabetes. Libraries were prepared by immunoSEQ multiplex PCR; TCRdb keeps only in-frame clonotypes and omits some of them. The data hold over 200,000 clones, with 11% observed a single time. The specimen sequenced was naive CD4+ T cells from blood. Receptors were obtained from a man aged 30 to 45 with type 1 diabetes. The CDR3 runs from the conserved cysteine through the conserved F or W. Fields, in order: clone size, J gene, V gene, D gene, CDR3 DNA, CDR3 protein. D genes are given only for firm matches. Expanded clones are given a class, and other clones once, few, many or no size at all.

>.|TRBJ1-1|TRBV4-2|.
TGTGCCAGCAGCCAAGAACCGGGGAAGGGATCTTTGGCTTTCTTT
CASSQEPGKGSLAFF
>.|TRBJ1-6|TRBV5-1|TRBD1
TGCGCCAGCAGCCCCGAACCCGGGACAGGCGGGTCACCCCTCCACTTT
CASSPEPGTGGSPLHF
>.|TRBJ1-2|TRBV4-2|TRBD1
TGTGCCAGCAGCTTAGGACAGGTGGCCCCCTATGGCTACACCTTC
CASSLGQVAPYGYTF
>.|TRBJ1-1|TRBV4-2|.
TGTGCCAGCAGCCAAGAAGCCGACAGGAACACTGAAGCTTTCTTT
CASSQEADRNTEAFF
>.|TRBJ1-1|TRBV18|.
TGTGCCAGCTCAGGTTCGGGGGGCTCGAACACTGAAGCTTTCTTT
CASSGSGGSNTEAFF
>few|TRBJ2-1|TRBV29-1|TRBD1
TGCAGCGTTCTGACAGGGGCGGATGAGCAGTTCTTC
CSVLTGADEQFF
>few|TRBJ1-2|TRBV6-5|TRBD1
TGTGCCAGCAGTTACTCGTCAGGACAGGGGGGGTATGGCTACACCTTC
CASSYSSGQGGYGYTF
>few|TRBJ2-7|TRBV30|.
TGTGCCTGGGCTCTCGGGGGACAGCAGTACTTC
CAWALGGQQYF
>few|TRBJ1-1|TRBV5-6|TRBD1
TGTGCCAGCAGCGAGGGACAGCGGAACACTGAAGCTTTCTTT
CASSEGQRNTEAFF
>few|TRBJ2-2|TRBV5-4|TRBD2
TGTGCCAGCAGCCGCGGACTAGCGGAGCACACCGGGGAGCTGTTTTTT
CASSRGLAEHTGELFF
>few|TRBJ1-1|TRBV11-1|.
TGTGCCAGCAGCTTGACAGTGAACACTGAAGCTTTCTTT
CASSLTVNTEAFF
>.|TRBJ2-7|TRBV7-2|.
TGTGCCAGCAGCTTCAATACAGGTCCCTACGAGCAGTACTTC
CASSFNTGPYEQYF
>few|TRBJ2-1|TRBV18|TRBD2
TGTGCCAGCTCACCAGGTACTAGCGGGAGCAATGAGCAGTTCTTC
CASSPGTSGSNEQFF
>.|TRBJ1-1|TRBV19|TRBD1
TGTGCCAGTACGACAGGGCTGGAAAACACTGAAGCTTTCTTT
CASTTGLENTEAFF
>.|TRBJ2-7|TRBV30|.
TGTGCCTGGAGTCCGCCCGGGGGATACGAGCAGTACTTC
CAWSPPGGYEQYF
>few|TRBJ2-5|TRBV7-2|.
TGTGCCAGCAGCTTAGACAGGGTTGGGACCCAGTACTTC
CASSLDRVGTQYF
>few|TRBJ1-6|TRBV27|TRBD1
TGTGGAACGCGACAGGGAGGTAATTCACCCCTCCACTTT
CGTRQGGNSPLHF
>few|TRBJ1-1|TRBV5-1|.
TGCGCCAGCAGCCGCGAAACGTGGAACACTGAAGCTTTCTTT
CASSRETWNTEAFF
>few|TRBJ2-7|TRBV6-5|TRBD1
TGTGCCAGCAGTTACTACCCCGGGACAGGCTACGAGCAGTACTTC
CASSYYPGTGYEQYF
>few|TRBJ1-2|TRBV6-6|.
TGTGCCAGCAGTCCCGGTGGCTACACCTTC
CASSPGGYTF
>.|TRBJ2-5|TRBV4-2|TRBD2
TGTGCCAGCAGCCAAGAAAAGGGTAGCGGGGGCCAAGAGACCCAGTACTTC
CASSQEKGSGGQETQYF
>.|TRBJ2-5|TRBV11-2|.
TGTGCCAGCAGCTTAGGGCGGTCGGAGACCCAGTACTTC
CASSLGRSETQYF
>few|TRBJ1-6|TRBV29-1|.
TGCAGCGTTGGTACAGCTCTAAATTCACCCCTCCACTTT
CSVGTALNSPLHF
>.|TRBJ2-2|TRBV10-3|TRBD2
TGTGCCATCAGAGGAACTAGCGGAAACACCGGGGAGCTGTTTTTT
CAIRGTSGNTGELFF